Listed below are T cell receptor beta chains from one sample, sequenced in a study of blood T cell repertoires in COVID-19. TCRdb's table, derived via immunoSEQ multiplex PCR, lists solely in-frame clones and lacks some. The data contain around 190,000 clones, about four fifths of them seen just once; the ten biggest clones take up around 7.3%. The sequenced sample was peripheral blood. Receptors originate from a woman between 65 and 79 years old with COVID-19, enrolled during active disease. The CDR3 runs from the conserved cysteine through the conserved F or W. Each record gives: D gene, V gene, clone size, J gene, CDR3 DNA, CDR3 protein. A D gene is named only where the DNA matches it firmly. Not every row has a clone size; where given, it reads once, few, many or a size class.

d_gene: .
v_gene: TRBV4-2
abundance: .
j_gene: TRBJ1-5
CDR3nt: TGTGCCAGCTCCCCTGGGGGGAACCAACCCCAGCATTTT
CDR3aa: CASSPGGNQPQHF

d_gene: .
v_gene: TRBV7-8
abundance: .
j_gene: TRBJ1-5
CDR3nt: TGTGCCAGCAGCTTAATCCAGGGTAATCAGCCCCAGCATTTT
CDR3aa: CASSLIQGNQPQHF

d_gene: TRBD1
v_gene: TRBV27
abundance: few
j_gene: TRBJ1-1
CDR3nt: TGTGCCAGCAGTTCCCGGGACAGGGATATCGCTGAAGCTTTCTTT
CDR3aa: CASSSRDRDIAEAFF

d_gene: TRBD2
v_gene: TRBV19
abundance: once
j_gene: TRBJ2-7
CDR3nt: TGTGCCAGTAGTAGCCAGGGAGGGTTCGACGAGCAGTACTTC
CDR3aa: CASSSQGGFDEQYF

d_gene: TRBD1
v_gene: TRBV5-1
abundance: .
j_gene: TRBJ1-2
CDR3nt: TGCGCCAGCAGCCTCGGACAGGGTAGCGGTGGCTACACCTTC
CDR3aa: CASSLGQGSGGYTF

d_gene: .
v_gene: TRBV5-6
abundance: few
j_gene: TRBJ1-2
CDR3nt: TGTGCCAGCAGCTTGGGGCGGAGTAGTGGCTACACCTTC
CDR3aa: CASSLGRSSGYTF

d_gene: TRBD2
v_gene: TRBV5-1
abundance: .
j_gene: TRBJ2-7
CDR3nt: TGCGCCAGCAGCTTGGCGACTAGCGGCTACGAGCAGTACTTC
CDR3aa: CASSLATSGYEQYF

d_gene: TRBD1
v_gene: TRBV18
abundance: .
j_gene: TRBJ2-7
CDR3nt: TGTGCCAGCTCAAGGACAGGGGGCTACGAGCAGTACTTC
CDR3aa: CASSRTGGYEQYF

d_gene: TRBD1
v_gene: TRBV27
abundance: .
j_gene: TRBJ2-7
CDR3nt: TGTGCCAGCAGAGAGACAGGGGCCTACGAGCAGTACTTC
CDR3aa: CASRETGAYEQYF

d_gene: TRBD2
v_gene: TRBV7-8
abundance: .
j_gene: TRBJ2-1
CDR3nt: TGTGCCAGCAGCTTAATAGTCTCGGTGGGCGGCGGGAGGATCTACAATGAGCAGTTCTTC
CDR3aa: CASSLIVSVGGGRIYNEQFF

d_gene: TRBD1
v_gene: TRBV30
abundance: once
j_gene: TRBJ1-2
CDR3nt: TGTGCCTGGGGACAGGGGGTTATCAACTATGGCTACACCTTC
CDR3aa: CAWGQGVINYGYTF

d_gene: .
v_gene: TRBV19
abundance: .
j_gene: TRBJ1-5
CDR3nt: TGTGCCAGTAGTAAACCGATCCTCAGGGGAGCCCTATCCAATCAGCCCCAGCATTTT
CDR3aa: CASSKPILRGALSNQPQHF

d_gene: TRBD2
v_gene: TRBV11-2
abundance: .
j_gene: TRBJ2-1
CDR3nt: TGTGCCAGCAGCCTCATCCCGGGACTAGTCAAGCAGTTCTTC
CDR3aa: CASSLIPGLVKQFF

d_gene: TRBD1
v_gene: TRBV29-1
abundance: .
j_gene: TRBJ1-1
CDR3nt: TGCAGCGTTGATAGGGACAGTCGGAGTGAAGCTTTCTTT
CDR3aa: CSVDRDSRSEAFF

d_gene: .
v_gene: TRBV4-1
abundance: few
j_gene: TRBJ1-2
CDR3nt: TGCGCCAGCAGCCAAGAAATGCAAGGGGCCTATGGCTACACCTTC
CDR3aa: CASSQEMQGAYGYTF

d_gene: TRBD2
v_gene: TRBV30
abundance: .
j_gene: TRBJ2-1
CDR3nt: TGTGCCAGCATGGGACTAGCGGGACCCCCCTCTGCGTTGAATGAGCAGTTCTTC
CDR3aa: CASMGLAGPPSALNEQFF

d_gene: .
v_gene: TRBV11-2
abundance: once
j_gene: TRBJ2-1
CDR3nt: TGTGCCAGCAGCTTAGGTTTTAACAATGAGCAGTTCTTC
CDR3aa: CASSLGFNNEQFF

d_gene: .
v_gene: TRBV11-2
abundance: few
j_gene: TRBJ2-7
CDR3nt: TGTGCCAGCAGCTCCCAAGGGGCCGCCTTCGAGCAGTACTTC
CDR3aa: CASSSQGAAFEQYF

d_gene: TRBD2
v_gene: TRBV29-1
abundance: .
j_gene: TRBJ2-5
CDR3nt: TGCAGCGCTAGGCTCTGGCTAGCGGGAGGGCCTGAACAAGAGACCCAGTACTTC
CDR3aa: CSARLWLAGGPEQETQYF

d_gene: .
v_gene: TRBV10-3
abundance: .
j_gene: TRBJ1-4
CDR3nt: TGTGCCATCAGTGGAGCCGAGGATGAAAAACTGTTTTTT
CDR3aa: CAISGAEDEKLFF

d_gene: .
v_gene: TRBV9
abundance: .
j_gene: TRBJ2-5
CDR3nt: TGTGCCAGCAGCGTAGACCCAAAGGGGACTGTCACAGGGACCCAGTACTTC
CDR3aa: CASSVDPKGTVTGTQYF

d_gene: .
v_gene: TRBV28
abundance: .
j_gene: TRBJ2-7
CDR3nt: TGTGCCAGCAGTCTTGAAGAGGGGGTCTACGAGCAGTACTTC
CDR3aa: CASSLEEGVYEQYF

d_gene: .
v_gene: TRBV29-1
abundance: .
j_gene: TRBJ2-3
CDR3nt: TGCAGCGTTGACGGAGATACGCAGTATTTT
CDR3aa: CSVDGDTQYF

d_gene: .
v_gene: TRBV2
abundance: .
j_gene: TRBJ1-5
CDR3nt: TGTGCCAGCAGCCCCGACTGGAATCAGCCCCAGCATTTT
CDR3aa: CASSPDWNQPQHF

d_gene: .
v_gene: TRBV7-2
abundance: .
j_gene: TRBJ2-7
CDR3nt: TGTGCCAGCAGCTTAGAAACGGGTTTTAGCGAGCAGTACTTC
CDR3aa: CASSLETGFSEQYF

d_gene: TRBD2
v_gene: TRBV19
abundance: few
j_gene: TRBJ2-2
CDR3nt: TGTGCCAGTAGTATCGGGGCCGGGGGGGCGAACACCGGGGAGCTGTTTTTT
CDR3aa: CASSIGAGGANTGELFF

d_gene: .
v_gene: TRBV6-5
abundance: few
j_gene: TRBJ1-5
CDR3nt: TGTGCCAGCAGTCAGGGGTCGGGCAATCAGCCCCAGCATTTT
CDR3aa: CASSQGSGNQPQHF

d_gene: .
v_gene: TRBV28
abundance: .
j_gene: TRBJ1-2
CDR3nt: TGTGCCAGCTTCGACAGAGCTAACTATGGCTACACCTTC
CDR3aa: CASFDRANYGYTF

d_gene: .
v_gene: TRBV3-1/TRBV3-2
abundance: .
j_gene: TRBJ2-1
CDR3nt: TGTGCCAGCAGCCACTTGAGGGAAGACAATGAGCAGTTCTTC
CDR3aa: CASSHLREDNEQFF

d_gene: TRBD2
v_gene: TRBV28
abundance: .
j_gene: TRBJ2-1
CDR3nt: TGTGCCAGCAGTCGGACTAGCGGGAGGCCCTACAATGAGCAGTTCTTC
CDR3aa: CASSRTSGRPYNEQFF

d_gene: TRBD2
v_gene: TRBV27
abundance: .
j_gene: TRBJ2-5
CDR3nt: TGTGCCAGCAGAAGCCGGACTAGCGGGGTCCCGGGGACCCAGTACTTC
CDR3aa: CASRSRTSGVPGTQYF

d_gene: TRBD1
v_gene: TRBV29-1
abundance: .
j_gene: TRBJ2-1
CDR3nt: TGCAGCGTCCCGGGACAGGGGGACAATGAGCAGTTCTTC
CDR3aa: CSVPGQGDNEQFF

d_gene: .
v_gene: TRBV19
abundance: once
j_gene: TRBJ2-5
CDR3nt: TGTGCCAGTAGTATGCAGGGGCGTGAGACCCAGTACTTC
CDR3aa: CASSMQGRETQYF

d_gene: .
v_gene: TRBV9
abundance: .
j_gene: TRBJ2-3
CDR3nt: TGTGCCAGCAGCGGGGCCGGAGATACGCAGTATTTT
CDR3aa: CASSGAGDTQYF

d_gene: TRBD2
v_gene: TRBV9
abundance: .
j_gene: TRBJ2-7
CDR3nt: TGTGCCAGCAGCGAAGGGGGACTAGCGGGAGCCTACGAGCAGTACTTC
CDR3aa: CASSEGGLAGAYEQYF

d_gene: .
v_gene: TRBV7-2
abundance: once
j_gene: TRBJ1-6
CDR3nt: TGTGCCAGCAGCTTATTAGGGCAGGGAAATTCACCCCTCCACTTT
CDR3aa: CASSLLGQGNSPLHF

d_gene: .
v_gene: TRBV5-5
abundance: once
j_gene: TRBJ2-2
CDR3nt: TGTGCCAGCAGCTTGGTTTCACGGGCGGGGACCGGGGAGCTGTTTTTT
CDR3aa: CASSLVSRAGTGELFF

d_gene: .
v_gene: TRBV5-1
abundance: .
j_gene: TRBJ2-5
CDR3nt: TGCGCCAGCAGCTTGTCCCAGGGGTCACGAGAGACCCAGTACTTC
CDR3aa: CASSLSQGSRETQYF

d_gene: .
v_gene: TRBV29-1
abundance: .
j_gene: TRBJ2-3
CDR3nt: TGCAGCGTTAGACGACAGACTAGCACAGATACGCAGTATTTT
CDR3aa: CSVRRQTSTDTQYF

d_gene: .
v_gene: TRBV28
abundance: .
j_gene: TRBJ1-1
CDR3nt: TGTGCCAGCAGTTTAGCGGGGGTCGAAGCTTTCTTT
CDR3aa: CASSLAGVEAFF

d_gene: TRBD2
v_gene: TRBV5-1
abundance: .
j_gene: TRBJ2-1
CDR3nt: TGCGCCAGCAGCTTGGGAGGGAGGGTAGCCTACAATGAGCAGTTCTTC
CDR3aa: CASSLGGRVAYNEQFF

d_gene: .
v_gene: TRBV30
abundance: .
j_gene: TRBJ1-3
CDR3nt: TGTGCCTGGAGTCGGCAGGGGCCTGGAAACACCATATATTTT
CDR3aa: CAWSRQGPGNTIYF

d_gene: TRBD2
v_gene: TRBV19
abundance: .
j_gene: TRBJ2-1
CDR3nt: TGTGCCAGTAGTATAGATCACGTAGGCGGGAGGGCCTCCTACAATGAGCAGTTCTTC
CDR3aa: CASSIDHVGGRASYNEQFF

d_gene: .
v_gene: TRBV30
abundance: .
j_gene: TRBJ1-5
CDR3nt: TGTGCCTGGAGTGTTTCAGGGTCGAGCAATCAGCCCCAGCATTTT
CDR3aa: CAWSVSGSSNQPQHF

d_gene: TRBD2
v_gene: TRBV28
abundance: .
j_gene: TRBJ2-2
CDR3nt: TGTGCCAGCAGACCCCGACTAGCGCCCAATCTTAGAAAGGGGGGCACCGGGGAGCTGTTTTTT
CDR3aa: CASRPRLAPNLRKGGTGELFF

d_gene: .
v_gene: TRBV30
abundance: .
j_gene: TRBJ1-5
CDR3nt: TGTGCCTGGAGTGAGGGGGTCAGGGGCAATCAGCCCCAGCATTTT
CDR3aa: CAWSEGVRGNQPQHF

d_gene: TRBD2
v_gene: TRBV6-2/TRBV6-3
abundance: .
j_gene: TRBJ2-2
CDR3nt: TGTGCCAGCAGTTACGAGGTGGGAGGGCCGGACACCGGGGAGCTGTTTTTT
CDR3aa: CASSYEVGGPDTGELFF

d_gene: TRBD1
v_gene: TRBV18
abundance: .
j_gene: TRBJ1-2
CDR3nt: TGTGCCAGCTCACCGGACAGGTCATACAACTATGGCTACACCTTC
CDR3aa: CASSPDRSYNYGYTF

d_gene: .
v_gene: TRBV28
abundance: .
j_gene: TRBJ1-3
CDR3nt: TGTGCCAGCAGTCCCACAGGGAGGGGCGCTGGAAACACCATATATTTT
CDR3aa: CASSPTGRGAGNTIYF

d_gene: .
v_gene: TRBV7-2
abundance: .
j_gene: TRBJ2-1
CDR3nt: TGTGCCAGCAGCTTTACCCGTGGAGCCGCCCATGAGCAGTTCTTC
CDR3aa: CASSFTRGAAHEQFF

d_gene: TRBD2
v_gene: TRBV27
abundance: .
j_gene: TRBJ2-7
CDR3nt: TGTGCCAGCACATCTTTTGCGGGAGGGATCGAGCAGTACTTC
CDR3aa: CASTSFAGGIEQYF

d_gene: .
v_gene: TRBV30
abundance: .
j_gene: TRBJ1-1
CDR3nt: TGTGCCTGGACAGTGAACACTGAAGCTTTCTTT
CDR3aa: CAWTVNTEAFF

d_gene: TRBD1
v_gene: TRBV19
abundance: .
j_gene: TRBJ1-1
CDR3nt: TGTGCCAGTAAGGACAGGGAGTGGAACACTGAAGCTTTCTTT
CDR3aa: CASKDREWNTEAFF

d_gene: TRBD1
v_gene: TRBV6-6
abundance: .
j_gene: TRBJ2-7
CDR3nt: TGTGCCAGCGGTGCCACCAGGGGGCGGGATGGCGAGCAGTACTTC
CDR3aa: CASGATRGRDGEQYF

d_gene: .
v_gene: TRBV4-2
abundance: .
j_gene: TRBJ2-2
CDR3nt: TGTGCCAGCAGCCAACGCCTTTCAGAGGGGGGGACCGGGGAGCTGTTTTTT
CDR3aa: CASSQRLSEGGTGELFF

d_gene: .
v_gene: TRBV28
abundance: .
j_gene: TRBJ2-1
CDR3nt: TGTGCCAGCAGTTCCAGAGGGAGAGCTATCTTC
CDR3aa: CASSSRGRAIF